The next 8 T cell receptor beta chains were all read from a single sample in a study (dated by TCRdb to 2015 to 2017). Receptor libraries were prepared by 5' RACE. Instrument on record: Illumina MiSeq. The public sequencing data were trimmed at Q25 with fastp and processed into clonotypes with MiXCR by TCRdb, which kept only in-frame beta chains. Each CDR3 protein appears once, grouped with its most common genes and DNA. In this sample the table shows some 54,000 distinct CDR3 sequences, under 20% of which occur a single time. The ten largest clones add up to 2% to 2.5% of the sample. Sequencing was performed on naive CD4+ T cells sorted from blood. The meaning of the sample's cell subset or site label: naive CD4+ T cells, CD4+CD45RA+CD25-. Every receptor here comes from a female donor with breast cancer.

V is TRBV7-9 and J is TRBJ2-5; 8 bases map to TRBD2. This CDR3 is built from 15 residues. After removal of 3 bases from V and 5 bases from J, the junction contained 8 bases not matched to a gene. Germline V gene sequence: CDR1 SEHNR, CDR2 FQNEAQ (reference sequence). In DNA, the CDR3 is TGTGCCAGCAGCTTGGGGACTAGTGGTACGGAGACCCAGTACTTC. This translates into CASSLGTSGTETQYF. The entire variable domain, with the rest obtained from reference TRBV7-9 and TRBJ2-5, is as follows: DTGVSQNPRHKITKRGQNVTFRCDPISEHNRLYWYRQTLGQGPEFLTYFQNEAQLEKSRLLSDRFSAERPKGSFSTLEIQRTEQGDSAMYLCASSLGTSGTETQYFGPGTRLLVL.

Ten or more counts support this clonotype. This chain joins TRBV9 and TRBJ2-3, with D tentatively TRBD2 (5 bases). Germline CDR1 SGDLS, CDR2 YYNGEE. This CDR3 region has 15 residues. Trimming stripped 0 bases from V and 0 bases from J, with 8 bases between. CDR3 in DNA: TGTGCCAGCAGCGTAGAAGGGAGAAGCACAGATACGCAGTATTTT. This translates into CASSVEGRSTDTQYF.

The V and J genes are TRBV7-2 and TRBJ1-1; D unclear. Trimming removed 9 bases from V and 3 bases from J, with 17 bases in between. Germline V gene lookup returns CDR1 SGHTA and CDR2 FQGNSA. The CDR3 runs 14 residues. CDR3 loop: CASAYGVLHTEAFF. The CDR3 DNA sequence: TGTGCCAGTGCTTATGGGGTTTTGCACACTGAAGCTTTCTTT. Complete variable domain (other parts from reference TRBV7-2 and TRBJ1-1): GAGVSQSPSNKVTEKGKDVELRCDPISGHTALYWYRQSLGQGLEFLIYFQGNSAPDKSGLPSDRFSAERTGGSVSTLTIQRTQQEDSAVYLCASAYGVLHTEAFFGQGTRLTVV.

This clonotype was observed a few times. The chain joins TRBV28 to TRBJ2-3; 7 bases map to TRBD2. The V and J ends lost 6 bases and 4 bases, in that order; junction bases with no gene match: 10. Germline values: CDR1 MDHEN, CDR2 SYDVKM. This CDR3 comprises 15 residues. CDR3 sequence (DNA): TGTGCCAGCAGCCCTTGGGGGGGAGGTCCAGATACGCAGTATTTT. This sequence encodes CASSPWGGGPDTQYF.

This clonotype was picked up a small number of times. It may be a read error: a sequence one base away is much more abundant. CDR3 sequence (DNA): TGCAGCGCGCCCGAGACAGGGACTAACACTGAAGCTTTCTTT. This translates into CSAPETGTNTEAFF. The V call is TRBV29-1, the J call TRBJ1-1; 7 nucleotides agree with TRBD1. Germline V gives CDR1 SQVTM, CDR2 ANQGSEA. The CDR3 consists of 14 residues. V lost 7 bases, J lost 2 bases, and 10 bases stayed unmatched.

V usage is TRBV6-1 and J usage is TRBJ2-7; TRBD2 matches 9 bases. Germline V gene lookup returns CDR1 MNHNS and CDR2 SASEGT. The junction had 6 bases not matched to a gene; V was cut back by 6 bases and J by 3 bases. The CDR3 extends over 14 amino acids. The CDR3 coding sequence is TGTGCCAGCAGGTTAGCGGGAGACGGCTACGAGCAGTACTTC. It specifies CASRLAGDGYEQYF.

The chain combines TRBV5-1 with TRBJ2-5, with a weak D call TRBD2 (5 bases). V was shortened by 4 bases and J by 5 bases, with 15 bases between the two germline ends. The V gene's germline CDR1 is SGHRS and CDR2 YFSETQ. The CDR3 length is 14 residues. Written as DNA, the CDR3 is TGCGCCAGCAGCGCGGGTGACCGTGCGGAGACCCAGTACTTC. Its protein is CASSAGDRAETQYF.

This clonotype was seen a handful of times. The chain recombines TRBV20-1 with TRBJ2-1; 13 bases match TRBD2. The trim removed 3 bases at V and 5 bases at J, leaving 7 bases unmatched. Germline V gives CDR1 DFQATT, CDR2 SNEGSKA (reference sequence). The CDR3 consists of 16 residues. CDR3 amino acids: CSASSGLAGLHNEQFF. The CDR3 DNA reads as TGCAGTGCTAGTTCGGGACTAGCGGGACTGCACAATGAGCAGTTCTTC.